This T cell receptor beta chain was profiled in a study of T cells in localized non-small cell lung cancer. General observations from the study: Investigators sequenced only a single tumor region, leaving heterogeneity possible. It was uninvolved adjacent lung that showed the highest T cell clonality, exceeding tumor. Longer overall survival associated with higher blood T cell density; shorter survival with higher adjacent-lung clonality. Within adjacent lung there appeared a median approximately 59 of the top 100 tumor clones.

With regard to this clone: Its antigen is undetermined.

Profiling relied on immunoSEQ multiplex PCR, and the TCRdb table lists in-frame clones only, not all of them. The sample lists some 71,000 clones, 80% to 90% occurring once. The TCR sequence derives from a female donor at least 60 years old with stage I lung adenocarcinoma. The material was peripheral blood, obtained before any cancer treatment.

The CDR3 loop reads CASSHPQGARCWYGYTF. CDR3 sequence (DNA): TGCGCCAGCAGTCACCCCCAGGGGGCGCGATGTTGGTATGGCTACACCTTC. The V call is TRBV23-1, the J call TRBJ1-2, with 8 bases fitting TRBD1. TRBV23-1 is noted as an ORF with a role that remains uncertain. The CDR3 has 17 residues. The ends lost 3 bases at V and 5 bases at J; junction bases unmatched: 14.